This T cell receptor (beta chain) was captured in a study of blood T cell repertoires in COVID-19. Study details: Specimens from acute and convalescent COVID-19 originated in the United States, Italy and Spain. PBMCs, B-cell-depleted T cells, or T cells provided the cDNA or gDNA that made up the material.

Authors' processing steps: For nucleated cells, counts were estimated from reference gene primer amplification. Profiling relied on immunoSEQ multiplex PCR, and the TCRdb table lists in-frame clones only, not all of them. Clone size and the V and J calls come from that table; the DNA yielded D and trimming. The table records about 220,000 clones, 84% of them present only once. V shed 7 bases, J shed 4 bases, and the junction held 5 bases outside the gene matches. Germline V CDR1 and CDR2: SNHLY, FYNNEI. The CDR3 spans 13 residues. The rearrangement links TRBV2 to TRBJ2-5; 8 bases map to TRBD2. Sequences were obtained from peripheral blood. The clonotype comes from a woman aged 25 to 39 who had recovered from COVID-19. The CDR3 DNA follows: TGTGCCAGCACGCGGGAGGCTTCAGAGACCCAGTACTTC. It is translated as CASTREASETQYF.